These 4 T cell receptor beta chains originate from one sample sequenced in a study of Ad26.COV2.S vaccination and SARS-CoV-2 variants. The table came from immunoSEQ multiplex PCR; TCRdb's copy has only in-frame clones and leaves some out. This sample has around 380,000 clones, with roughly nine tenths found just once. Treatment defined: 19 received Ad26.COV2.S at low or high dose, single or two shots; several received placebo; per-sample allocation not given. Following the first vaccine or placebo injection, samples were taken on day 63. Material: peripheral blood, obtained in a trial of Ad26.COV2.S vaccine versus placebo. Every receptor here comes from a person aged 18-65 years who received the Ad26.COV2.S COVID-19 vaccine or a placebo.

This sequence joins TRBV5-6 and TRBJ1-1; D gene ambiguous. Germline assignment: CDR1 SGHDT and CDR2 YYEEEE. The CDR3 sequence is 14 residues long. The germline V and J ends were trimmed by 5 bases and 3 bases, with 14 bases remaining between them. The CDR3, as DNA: TGTGCCAGCAGGGAAGGGTTTGGGTACACTGAAGCTTTCTTT. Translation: CASREGFGYTEAFF.

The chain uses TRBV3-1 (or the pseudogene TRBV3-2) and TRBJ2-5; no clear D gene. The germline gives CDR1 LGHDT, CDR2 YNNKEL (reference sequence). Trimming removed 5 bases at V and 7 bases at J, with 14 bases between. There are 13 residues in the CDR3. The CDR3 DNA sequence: TGTGCCAGCAGCTTCCCCATTTCCGGGACCCAGTACTTC. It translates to CASSFPISGTQYF.

CDR3 amino acids: CASSLVGGGAYNEQFF. CDR3 DNA sequence: TGTGCCAGCAGCTTAGTAGGAGGGGGTGCCTACAATGAGCAGTTCTTC. This sequence joins TRBV11-2 and TRBJ2-1, with D perhaps given as TRBD1 or TRBD2 (6 bases each). The V gene lost 1 base and the J gene lost 2 bases, with 12 bases spanning the gap. The CDR3 contains 16 residues. Germline values: CDR1 SGHAT, CDR2 FQNNGV.

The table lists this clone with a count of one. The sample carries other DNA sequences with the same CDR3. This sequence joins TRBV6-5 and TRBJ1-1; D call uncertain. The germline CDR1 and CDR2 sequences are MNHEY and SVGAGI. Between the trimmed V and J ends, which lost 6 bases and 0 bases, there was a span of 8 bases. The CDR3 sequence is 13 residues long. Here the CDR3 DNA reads TGTGCCAGCAGGCAAGGTTTGAACACTGAAGCTTTCTTT. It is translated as CASRQGLNTEAFF.